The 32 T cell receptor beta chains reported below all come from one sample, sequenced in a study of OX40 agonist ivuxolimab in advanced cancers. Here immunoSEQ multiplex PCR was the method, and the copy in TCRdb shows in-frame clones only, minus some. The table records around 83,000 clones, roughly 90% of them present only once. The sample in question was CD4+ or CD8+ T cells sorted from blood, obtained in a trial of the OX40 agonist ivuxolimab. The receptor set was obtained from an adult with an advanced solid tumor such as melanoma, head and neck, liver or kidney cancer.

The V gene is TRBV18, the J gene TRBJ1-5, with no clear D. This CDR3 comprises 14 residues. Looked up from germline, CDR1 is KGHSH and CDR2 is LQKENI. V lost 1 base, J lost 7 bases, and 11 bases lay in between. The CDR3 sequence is CASSPQGSGQPQHF. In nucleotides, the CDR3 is TGTGCCAGCTCACCACAGGGCTCGGGACAGCCCCAGCATTTT. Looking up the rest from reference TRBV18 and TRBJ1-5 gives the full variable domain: NAGVMQNPRHLVRRRGQEARLRCSPMKGHSHVYWYRQLPEEGLKFMVYLQKENIIDESGMPKERFSAEFPKEGPSILRIQQVVRGDSAAYFCASSPQGSGQPQHFGDGTRLSIL.

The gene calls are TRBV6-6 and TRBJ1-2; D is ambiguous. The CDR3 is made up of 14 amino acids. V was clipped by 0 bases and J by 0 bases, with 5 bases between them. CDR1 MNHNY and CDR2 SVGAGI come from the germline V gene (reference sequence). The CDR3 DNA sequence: TGTGCCAGCAGTTACTCGGAAGCTAACTATGGCTACACCTTC. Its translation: CASSYSEANYGYTF.

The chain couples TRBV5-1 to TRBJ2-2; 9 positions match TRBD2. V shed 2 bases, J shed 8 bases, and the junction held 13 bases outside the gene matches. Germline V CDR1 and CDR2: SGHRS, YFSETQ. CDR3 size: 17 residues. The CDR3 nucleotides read TGCGCCAGCAGCTTCGTGGGAGCGGGAGGTCGGTCAGGGGAGCTGTTTTTT. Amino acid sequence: CASSFVGAGGRSGELFF.

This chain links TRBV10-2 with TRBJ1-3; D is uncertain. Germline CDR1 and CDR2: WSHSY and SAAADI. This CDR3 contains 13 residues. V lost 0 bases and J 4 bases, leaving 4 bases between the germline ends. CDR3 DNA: TGCGCCAGCAGTGAGTCATGGGGAAACACCATATATTTT. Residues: CASSESWGNTIYF.

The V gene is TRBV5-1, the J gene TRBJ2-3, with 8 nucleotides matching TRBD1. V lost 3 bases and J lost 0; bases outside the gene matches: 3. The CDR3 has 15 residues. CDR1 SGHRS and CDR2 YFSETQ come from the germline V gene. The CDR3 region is CASSSQGVSTDTQYF. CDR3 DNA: TGCGCCAGCAGCTCACAGGGGGTAAGCACAGATACGCAGTATTTT.

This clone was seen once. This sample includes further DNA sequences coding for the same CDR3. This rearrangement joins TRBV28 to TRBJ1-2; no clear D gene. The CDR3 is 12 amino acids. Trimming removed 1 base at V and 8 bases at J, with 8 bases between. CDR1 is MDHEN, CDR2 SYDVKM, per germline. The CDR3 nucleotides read TGTGCCAGCAGTTTATTAGCCGGCGGCTACACCTTC. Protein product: CASSLLAGGYTF.

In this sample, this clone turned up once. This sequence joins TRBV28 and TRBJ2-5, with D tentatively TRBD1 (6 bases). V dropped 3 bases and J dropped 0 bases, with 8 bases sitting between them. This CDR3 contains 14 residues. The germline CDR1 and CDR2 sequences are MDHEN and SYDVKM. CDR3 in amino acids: CASSLRGYQETQYF. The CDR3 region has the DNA TGTGCCAGCAGTTTGAGGGGGTACCAAGAGACCCAGTACTTC.

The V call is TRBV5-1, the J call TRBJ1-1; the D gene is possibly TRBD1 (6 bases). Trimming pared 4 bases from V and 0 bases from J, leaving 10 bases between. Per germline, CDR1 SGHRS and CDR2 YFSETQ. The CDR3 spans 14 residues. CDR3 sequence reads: CASSRGQMNTEAFF. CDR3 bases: TGCGCCAGCAGCCGTGGACAGATGAACACTGAAGCTTTCTTT.

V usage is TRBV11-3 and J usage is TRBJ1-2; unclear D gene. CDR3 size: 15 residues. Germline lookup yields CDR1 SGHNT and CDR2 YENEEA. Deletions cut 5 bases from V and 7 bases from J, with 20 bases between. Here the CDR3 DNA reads TGTGCCAGCAGCCAGCCGGGCACATACTCGAGTGGCTACACCTTC. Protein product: CASSQPGTYSSGYTF.

CDR3: CASSEPGGGNQPQHF. The CDR3 DNA reads TGTGCCAGCAGTGAACCAGGGGGCGGCAATCAGCCCCAGCATTTT. This chain links TRBV6-1 with TRBJ1-5, with 8 nucleotides matching TRBD1. Germline CDR1 and CDR2: MNHNS and SASEGT. J was trimmed by 2 bases and V by 2 bases; bases with no gene match: 2. This CDR3 region has 15 residues.

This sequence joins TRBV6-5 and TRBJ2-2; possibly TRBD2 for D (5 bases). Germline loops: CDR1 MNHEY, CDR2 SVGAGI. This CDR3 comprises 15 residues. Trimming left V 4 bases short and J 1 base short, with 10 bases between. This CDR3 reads CASSSTTKNTGELFF. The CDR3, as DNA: TGTGCCAGCAGTTCCACGACTAAGAACACCGGGGAGCTGTTTTTT.

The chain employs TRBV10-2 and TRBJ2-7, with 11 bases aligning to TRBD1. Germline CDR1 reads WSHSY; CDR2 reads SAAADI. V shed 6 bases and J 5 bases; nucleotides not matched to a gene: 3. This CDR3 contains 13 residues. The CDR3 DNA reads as TGCGCCAGCAGCGGGGACAGGGGGGACGAGCAGTACTTC. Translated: CASSGDRGDEQYF.

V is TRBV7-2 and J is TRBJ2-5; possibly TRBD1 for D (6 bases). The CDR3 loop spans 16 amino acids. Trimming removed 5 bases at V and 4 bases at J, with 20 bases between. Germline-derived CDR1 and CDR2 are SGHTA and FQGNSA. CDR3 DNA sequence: TGTGCCAGCAGCGCCGGGGCCGGGACACGTAGAGAGACCCAGTACTTC. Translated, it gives CASSAGAGTRRETQYF.

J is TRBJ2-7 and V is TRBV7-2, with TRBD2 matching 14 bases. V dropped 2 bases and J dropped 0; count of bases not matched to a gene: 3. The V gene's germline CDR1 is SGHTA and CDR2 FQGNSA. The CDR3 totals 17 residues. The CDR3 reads CASSLRGTSGSSYEQYF. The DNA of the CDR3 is TGTGCCAGCAGCTTAAGGGGGACTAGCGGGAGCTCCTACGAGCAGTACTTC.

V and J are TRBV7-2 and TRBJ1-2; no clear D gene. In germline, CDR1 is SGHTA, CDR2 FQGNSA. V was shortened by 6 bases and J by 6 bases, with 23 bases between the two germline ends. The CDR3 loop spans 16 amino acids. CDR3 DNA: TGTGCCAGCAGTTATTTTGGGTCGGCCCTTCGGGATGGCTACACCTTC. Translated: CASSYFGSALRDGYTF.

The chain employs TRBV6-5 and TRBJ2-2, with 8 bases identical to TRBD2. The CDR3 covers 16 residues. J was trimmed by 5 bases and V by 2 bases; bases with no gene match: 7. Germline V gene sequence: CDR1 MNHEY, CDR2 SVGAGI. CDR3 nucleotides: TGTGCCAGCAGTTACGATTGGGCGGGAGGAACCGGGGAGCTGTTTTTT. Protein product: CASSYDWAGGTGELFF.

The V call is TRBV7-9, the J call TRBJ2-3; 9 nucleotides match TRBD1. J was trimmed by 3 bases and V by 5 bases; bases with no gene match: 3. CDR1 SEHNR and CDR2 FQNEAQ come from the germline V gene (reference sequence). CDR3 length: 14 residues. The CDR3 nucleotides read TGTGCCAGCAGCCGACAGGGGGAGACAGATACGCAGTATTTT. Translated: CASSRQGETDTQYF.

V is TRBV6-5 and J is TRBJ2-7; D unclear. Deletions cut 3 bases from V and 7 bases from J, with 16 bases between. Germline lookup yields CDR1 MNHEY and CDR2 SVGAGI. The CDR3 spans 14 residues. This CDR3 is CASSYSTLYKEQYF. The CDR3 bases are TGTGCCAGCAGTTATTCGACCCTTTATAAGGAGCAGTACTTC.

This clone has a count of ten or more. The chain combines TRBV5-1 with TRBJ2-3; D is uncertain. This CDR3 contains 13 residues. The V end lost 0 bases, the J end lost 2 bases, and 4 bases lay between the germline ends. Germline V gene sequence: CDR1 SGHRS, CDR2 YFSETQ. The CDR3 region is CASSLGPTDTQYF. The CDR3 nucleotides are TGCGCCAGCAGCTTGGGGCCCACAGATACGCAGTATTTT.

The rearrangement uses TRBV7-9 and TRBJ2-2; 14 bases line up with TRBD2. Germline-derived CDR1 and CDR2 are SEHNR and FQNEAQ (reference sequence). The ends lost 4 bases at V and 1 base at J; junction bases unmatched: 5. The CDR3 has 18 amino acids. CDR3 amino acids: CASSSWTSGRMNTGELFF. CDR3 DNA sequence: TGTGCCAGCAGCTCCTGGACTAGCGGGAGGATGAACACCGGGGAGCTGTTTTTT.

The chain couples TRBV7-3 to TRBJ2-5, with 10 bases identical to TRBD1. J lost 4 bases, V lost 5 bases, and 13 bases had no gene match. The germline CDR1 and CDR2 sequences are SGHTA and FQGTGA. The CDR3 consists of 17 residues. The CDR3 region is CASSPPGQGRPGETQYF. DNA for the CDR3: TGTGCCAGCAGCCCCCCGGGACAGGGGCGCCCGGGAGAGACCCAGTACTTC.

CDR3 residues: CASQTSTDTQYF. The CDR3 DNA sequence: TGTGCCAGTCAAACTAGCACAGATACGCAGTATTTT. The chain joins TRBV28 to TRBJ2-3; D gene ambiguous. The germline CDR1 and CDR2 sequences are MDHEN and SYDVKM. This CDR3 spans 12 amino acids. Trimming cost V 9 bases and J 0 bases, with 7 bases left between them. Variable domain in full (rest from reference TRBV28 and TRBJ2-3): DVKVTQSSRYLVKRTGEKVFLECVQDMDHENMFWYRQDPGLGLRLIYFSYDVKMKEKGDIPEGYSVSREKKERFSLILESASTNQTSMYLCASQTSTDTQYFGPGTRLTVL.

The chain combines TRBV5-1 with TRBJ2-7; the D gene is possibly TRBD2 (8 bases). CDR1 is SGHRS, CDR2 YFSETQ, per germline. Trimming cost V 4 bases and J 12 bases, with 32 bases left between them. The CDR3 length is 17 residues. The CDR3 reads CASSPGPHTGDSGILYF. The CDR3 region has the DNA TGCGCCAGCAGCCCCGGACCCCACACAGGGGATAGCGGGATCTTGTACTTC.

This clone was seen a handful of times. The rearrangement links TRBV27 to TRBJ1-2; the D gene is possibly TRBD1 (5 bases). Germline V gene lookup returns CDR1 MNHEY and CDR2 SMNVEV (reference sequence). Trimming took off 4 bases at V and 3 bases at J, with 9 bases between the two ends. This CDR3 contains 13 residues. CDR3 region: CASSSVRDYGYTF. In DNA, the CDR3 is TGTGCCAGCAGTTCGGTCAGGGACTATGGCTACACCTTC.

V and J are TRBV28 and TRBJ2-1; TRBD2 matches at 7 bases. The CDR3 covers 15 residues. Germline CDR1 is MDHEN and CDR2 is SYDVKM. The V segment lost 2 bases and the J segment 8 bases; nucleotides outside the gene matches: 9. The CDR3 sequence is CASSLRLAPGDEQFF. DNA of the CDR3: TGTGCCAGCAGTTTAAGACTAGCACCCGGGGATGAGCAGTTCTTC. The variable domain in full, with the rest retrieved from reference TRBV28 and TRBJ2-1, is DVKVTQSSRYLVKRTGEKVFLECVQDMDHENMFWYRQDPGLGLRLIYFSYDVKMKEKGDIPEGYSVSREKKERFSLILESASTNQTSMYLCASSLRLAPGDEQFFGPGTRLTVL.

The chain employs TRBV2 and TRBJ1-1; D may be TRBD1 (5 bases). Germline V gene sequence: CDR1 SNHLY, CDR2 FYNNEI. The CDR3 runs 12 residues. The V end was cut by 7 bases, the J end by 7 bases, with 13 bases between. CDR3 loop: CASTGGWGEAFF. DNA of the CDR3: TGTGCCAGCACTGGGGGTTGGGGTGAAGCTTTCTTT. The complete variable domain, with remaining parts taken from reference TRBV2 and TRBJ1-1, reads EPEVTQTPSHQVTQMGQEVILRCVPISNHLYFYWYRQILGQKVEFLVSFYNNEISEKSEIFDDQFSVERPDGSNFTLKIRSTKLEDSAMYFCASTGGWGEAFFGQGTRLTVV.

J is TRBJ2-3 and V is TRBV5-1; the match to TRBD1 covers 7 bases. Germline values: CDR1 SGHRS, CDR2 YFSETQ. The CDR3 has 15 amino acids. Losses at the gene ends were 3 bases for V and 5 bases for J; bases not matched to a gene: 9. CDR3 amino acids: CASSYSRAGGDTQYF. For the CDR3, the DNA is TGCGCCAGCAGCTACTCCCGGGCAGGGGGAGATACGCAGTATTTT. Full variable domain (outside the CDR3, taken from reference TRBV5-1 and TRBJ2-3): KAGVTQTPRYLIKTRGQQVTLSCSPISGHRSVSWYQQTPGQGLQFLFEYFSETQRNKGNFPGRFSGRQFSNSRSEMNVSTLELGDSALYLCASSYSRAGGDTQYFGPGTRLTVL.

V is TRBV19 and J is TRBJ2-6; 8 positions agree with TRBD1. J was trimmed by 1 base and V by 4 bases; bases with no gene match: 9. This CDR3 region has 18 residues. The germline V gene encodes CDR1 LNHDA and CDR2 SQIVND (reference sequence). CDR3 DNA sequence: TGTGCCAGTAGTACAGCCAGGGGGCGGGATTCTGGGGCCAACGTCCTGACTTTC. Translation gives CASSTARGRDSGANVLTF.

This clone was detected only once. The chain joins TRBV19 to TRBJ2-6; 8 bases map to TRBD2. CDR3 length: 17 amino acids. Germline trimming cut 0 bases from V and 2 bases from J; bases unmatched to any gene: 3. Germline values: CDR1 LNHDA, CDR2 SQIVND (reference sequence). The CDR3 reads CASSIEAGEAGANVLTF. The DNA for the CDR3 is TGTGCCAGTAGTATAGAAGCGGGAGAGGCTGGGGCCAACGTCCTGACTTTC.

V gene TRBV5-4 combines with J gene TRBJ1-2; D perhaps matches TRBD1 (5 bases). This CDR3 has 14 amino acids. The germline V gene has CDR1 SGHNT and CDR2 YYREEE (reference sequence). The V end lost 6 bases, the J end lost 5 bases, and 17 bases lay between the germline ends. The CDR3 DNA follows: TGTGCCAGCACCCTTATGGGAGGGGAATATGGCTACACCTTC. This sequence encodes CASTLMGGEYGYTF.

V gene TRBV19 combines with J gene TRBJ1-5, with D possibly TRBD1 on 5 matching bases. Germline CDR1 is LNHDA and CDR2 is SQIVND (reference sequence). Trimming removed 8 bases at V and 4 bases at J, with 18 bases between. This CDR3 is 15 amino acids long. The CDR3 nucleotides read TGTGCCAGTGGGGGGGGGAATGTAGGGAATCAGCCCCAGCATTTT. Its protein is CASGGGNVGNQPQHF.

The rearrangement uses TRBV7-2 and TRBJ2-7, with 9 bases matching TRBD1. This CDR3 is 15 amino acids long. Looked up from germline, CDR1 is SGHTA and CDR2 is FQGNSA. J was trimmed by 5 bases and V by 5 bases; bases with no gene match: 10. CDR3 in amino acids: CASSVTSGTGHEQYF. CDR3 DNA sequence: TGTGCCAGCAGCGTAACCTCCGGGACAGGGCACGAGCAGTACTTC.